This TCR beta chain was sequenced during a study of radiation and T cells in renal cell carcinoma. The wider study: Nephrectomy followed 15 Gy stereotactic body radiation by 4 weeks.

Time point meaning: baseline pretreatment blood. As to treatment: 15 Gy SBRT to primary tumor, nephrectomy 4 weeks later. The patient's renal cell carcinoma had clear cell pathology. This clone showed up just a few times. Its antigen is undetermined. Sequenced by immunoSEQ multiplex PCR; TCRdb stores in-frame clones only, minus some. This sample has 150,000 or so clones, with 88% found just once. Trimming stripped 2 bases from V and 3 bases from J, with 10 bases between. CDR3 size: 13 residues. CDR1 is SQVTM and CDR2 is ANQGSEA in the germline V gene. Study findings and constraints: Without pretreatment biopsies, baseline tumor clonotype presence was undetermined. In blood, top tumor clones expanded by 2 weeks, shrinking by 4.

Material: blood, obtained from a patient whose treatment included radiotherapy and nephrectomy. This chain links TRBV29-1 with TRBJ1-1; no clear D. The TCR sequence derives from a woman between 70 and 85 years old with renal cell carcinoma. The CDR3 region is CSVERGFDTEAFF. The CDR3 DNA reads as TGCAGCGTTGAACGGGGATTCGACACTGAAGCTTTCTTT.